This TCR beta chain was documented in a study of blood T cell repertoires in COVID-19. At the level of the study: The United States, Italy and Spain provided the acute and convalescent COVID-19 samples.

Assay: immunoSEQ multiplex PCR; the TCRdb copy retains only in-frame clones and omits some. The sample has a few hundred thousand clones, around 88% seen once. This clone was counted a few times. The sequencing input was peripheral blood. This TCR came from a woman aged 50 to 65 with acute or convalescent COVID-19.

The CDR3 loop is CASSLEWREGPHSYNEQFF. The CDR3 nucleotides read TGTGCCAGCAGCTTGGAGTGGCGGGAGGGCCCCCACTCCTACAATGAGCAGTTCTTC. The chain carries TRBV5-5 and TRBJ2-1, with 9 bases identical to TRBD2. V was pared by 0 bases and J by 0 bases, with 10 bases of the junction left unmatched. The V gene's germline CDR1 is SGHKS and CDR2 YYEKEE (reference sequence). The CDR3 has 19 residues.